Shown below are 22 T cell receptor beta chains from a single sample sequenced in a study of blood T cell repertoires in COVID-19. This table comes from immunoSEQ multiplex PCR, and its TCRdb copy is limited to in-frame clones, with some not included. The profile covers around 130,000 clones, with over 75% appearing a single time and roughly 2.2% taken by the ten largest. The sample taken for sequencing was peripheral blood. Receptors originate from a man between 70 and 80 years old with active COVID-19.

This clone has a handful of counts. CDR3 sequence (DNA): TGTGCCAGCAGTTTGGGACTTTCCTCCTACGAGCAGTACTTC. Translating gives CASSLGLSSYEQYF. The chain combines TRBV28 with TRBJ2-7, with TRBD2 as a possible D gene (6 bases). Trimming removed 3 bases from V and 0 bases from J, with 9 bases in between. The CDR3 contains 14 residues. Germline V gene data show CDR1 as MDHEN and CDR2 as SYDVKM.

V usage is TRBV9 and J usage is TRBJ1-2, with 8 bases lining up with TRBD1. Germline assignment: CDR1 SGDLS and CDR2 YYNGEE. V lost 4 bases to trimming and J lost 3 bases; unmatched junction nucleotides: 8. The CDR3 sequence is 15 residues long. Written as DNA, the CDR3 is TGTGCCAGCAGCTTCACGGACAGGGCGGACTATGGCTACACCTTC. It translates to CASSFTDRADYGYTF.

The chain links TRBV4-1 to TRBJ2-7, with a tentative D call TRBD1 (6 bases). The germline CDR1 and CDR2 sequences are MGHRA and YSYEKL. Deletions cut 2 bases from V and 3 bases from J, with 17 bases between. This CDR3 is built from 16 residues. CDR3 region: CASSQWIDRLLYEQYF. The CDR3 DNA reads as TGCGCCAGCAGCCAATGGATAGACAGGCTGCTCTACGAGCAGTACTTC.

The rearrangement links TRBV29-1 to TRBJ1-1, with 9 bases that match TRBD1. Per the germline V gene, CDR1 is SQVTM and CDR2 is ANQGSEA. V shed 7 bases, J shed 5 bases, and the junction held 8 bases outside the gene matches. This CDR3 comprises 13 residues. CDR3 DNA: TGCAGCGCCGCTGGACAGGGGAGGACTGAAGCTTTCTTT. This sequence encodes CSAAGQGRTEAFF.

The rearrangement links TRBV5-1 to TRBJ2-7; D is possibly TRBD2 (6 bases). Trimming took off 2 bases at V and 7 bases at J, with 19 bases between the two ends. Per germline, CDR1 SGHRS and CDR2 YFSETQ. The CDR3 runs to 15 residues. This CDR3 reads CASSLGDSPLNEQYF. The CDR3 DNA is TGCGCCAGCAGCTTAGGGGACTCCCCGTTAAATGAGCAGTACTTC.

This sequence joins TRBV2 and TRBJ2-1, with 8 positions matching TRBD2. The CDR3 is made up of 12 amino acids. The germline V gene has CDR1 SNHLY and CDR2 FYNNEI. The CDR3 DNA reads TGTGCTTCAGGGGTAGCGGGAAATGAGCAGTTCTTC. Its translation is CASGVAGNEQFF. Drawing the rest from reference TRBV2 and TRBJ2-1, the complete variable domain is EPEVTQTPSHQVTQMGQEVILRCVPISNHLYFYWYRQILGQKVEFLVSFYNNEISEKSEIFDDQFSVERPDGSNFTLKIRSTKLEDSAMYFCASGVAGNEQFFGPGTRLTVL.

This CDR3 is CASSTTTGAQHF. In DNA form, the CDR3 reads TGTGCCAGCAGCACGACCACGGGGGCCCAGCATTTT. The chain uses TRBV5-8 and TRBJ1-5; weak D call: TRBD1 (5 bases). The ends were cut back, 4 bases at V and 11 bases at J, with 13 bases in the middle. The CDR3 runs to 12 residues. Looked up from germline, CDR1 is SGHTS and CDR2 is YDEGEE. Using reference TRBV5-8 and TRBJ1-5 for the parts outside the CDR3, the full variable domain is EAGVTQSPTHLIKTRGQQATLRCSPISGHTSVYWYQQALGLGLQFLLWYDEGEERNRGNFPPRFSGRQFPNYSSELNVNALELEDSALYLCASSTTTGAQHFGDGTRLSIL.

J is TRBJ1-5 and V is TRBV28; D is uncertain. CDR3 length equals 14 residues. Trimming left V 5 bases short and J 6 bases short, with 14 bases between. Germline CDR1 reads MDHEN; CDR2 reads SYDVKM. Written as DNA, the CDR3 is TGTGCCAGCAGTGTCCCTACGACGGGTCAGCCCCAGCATTTT. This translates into CASSVPTTGQPQHF.

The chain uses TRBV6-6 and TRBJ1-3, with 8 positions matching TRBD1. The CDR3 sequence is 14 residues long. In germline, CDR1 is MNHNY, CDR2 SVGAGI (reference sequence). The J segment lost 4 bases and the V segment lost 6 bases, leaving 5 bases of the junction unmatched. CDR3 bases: TGTGCCAGCAGATCGGACAGGGACGGAAACACCATATATTTT. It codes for CASRSDRDGNTIYF.

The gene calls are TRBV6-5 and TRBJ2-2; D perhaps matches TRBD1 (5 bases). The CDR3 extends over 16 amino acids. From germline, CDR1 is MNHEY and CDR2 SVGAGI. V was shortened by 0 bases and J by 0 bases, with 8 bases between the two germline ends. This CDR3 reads CASSYSLTANTGELFF. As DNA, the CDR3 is TGTGCCAGCAGTTACTCTTTGACAGCGAACACCGGGGAGCTGTTTTTT.

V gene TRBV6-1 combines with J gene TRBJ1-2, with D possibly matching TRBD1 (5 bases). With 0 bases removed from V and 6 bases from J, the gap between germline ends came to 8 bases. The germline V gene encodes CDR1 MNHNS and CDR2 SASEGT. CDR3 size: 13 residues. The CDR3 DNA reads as TGTGCCAGCAGTGAAGCGAGACAGAATGGCTACACCTTC. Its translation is CASSEARQNGYTF.

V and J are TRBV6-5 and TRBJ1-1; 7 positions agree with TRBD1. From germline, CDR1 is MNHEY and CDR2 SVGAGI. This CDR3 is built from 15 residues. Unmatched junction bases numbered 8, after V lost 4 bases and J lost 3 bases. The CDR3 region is CASSFYRGGDTEAFF. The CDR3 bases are TGTGCCAGCAGTTTTTACAGGGGAGGCGACACTGAAGCTTTCTTT.

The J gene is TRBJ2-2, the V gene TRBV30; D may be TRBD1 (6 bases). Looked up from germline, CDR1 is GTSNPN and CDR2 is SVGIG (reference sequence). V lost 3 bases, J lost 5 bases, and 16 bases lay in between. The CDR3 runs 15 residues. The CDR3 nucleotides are TGTGCCTGGAGCCGCCTGGGGGCCGGAACCGGGGAGCTGTTTTTT. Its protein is CAWSRLGAGTGELFF.

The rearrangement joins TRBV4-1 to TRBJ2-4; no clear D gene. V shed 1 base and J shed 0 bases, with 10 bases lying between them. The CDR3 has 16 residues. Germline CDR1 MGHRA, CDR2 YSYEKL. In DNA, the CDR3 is TGCGCCAGCAGCCAAGGGCTCCCAGTAGCCAAAAACATTCAGTACTTC. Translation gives CASSQGLPVAKNIQYF.

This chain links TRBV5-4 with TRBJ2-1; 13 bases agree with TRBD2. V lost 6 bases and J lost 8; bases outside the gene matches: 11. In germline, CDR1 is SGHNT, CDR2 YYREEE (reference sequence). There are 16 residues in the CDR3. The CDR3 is CASTSKPGLAGYEQFF. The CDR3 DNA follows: TGTGCCAGCACCTCCAAACCGGGACTAGCGGGATATGAGCAGTTCTTC.

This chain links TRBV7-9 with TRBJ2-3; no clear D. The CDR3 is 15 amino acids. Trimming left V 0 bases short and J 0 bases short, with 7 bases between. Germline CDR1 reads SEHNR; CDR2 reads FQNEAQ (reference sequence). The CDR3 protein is CASSLASVSTDTQYF. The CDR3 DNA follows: TGTGCCAGCAGCTTAGCGTCAGTTAGCACAGATACGCAGTATTTT. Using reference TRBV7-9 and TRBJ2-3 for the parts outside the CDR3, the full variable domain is DTGVSQNPRHKITKRGQNVTFRCDPISEHNRLYWYRQTLGQGPEFLTYFQNEAQLEKSRLLSDRFSAERPKGSFSTLEIQRTEQGDSAMYLCASSLASVSTDTQYFGPGTRLTVL.

The chain's CDR3 is CATSRPGQGAGEQFF. CDR3 bases: TGTGCCACCAGCAGGCCAGGACAGGGGGCAGGTGAGCAGTTCTTC. This sequence joins TRBV15 and TRBJ2-1, with 11 positions matching TRBD1. The length of the CDR3 is 15 residues. With 3 bases clipped from V and 9 bases from J, the junction kept 7 bases outside the gene matches. CDR1 LNHNV and CDR2 YYDKDF come from the germline V gene (reference sequence).

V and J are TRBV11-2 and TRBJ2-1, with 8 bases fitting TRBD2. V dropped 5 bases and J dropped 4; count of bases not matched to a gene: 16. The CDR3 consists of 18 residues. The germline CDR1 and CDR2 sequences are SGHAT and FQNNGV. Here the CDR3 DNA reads TGTGCCAGCAGCGGTAGAGATAGCGGGACAATATATTACAATGAGCAGTTCTTC. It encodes CASSGRDSGTIYYNEQFF.

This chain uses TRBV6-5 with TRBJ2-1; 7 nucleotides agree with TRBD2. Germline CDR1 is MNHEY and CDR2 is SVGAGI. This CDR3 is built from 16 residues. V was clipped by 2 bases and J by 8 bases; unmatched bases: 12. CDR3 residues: CASSYGGGGGGDEQFF. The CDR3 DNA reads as TGTGCCAGCAGTTACGGTGGAGGTGGGGGGGGTGATGAGCAGTTCTTC.

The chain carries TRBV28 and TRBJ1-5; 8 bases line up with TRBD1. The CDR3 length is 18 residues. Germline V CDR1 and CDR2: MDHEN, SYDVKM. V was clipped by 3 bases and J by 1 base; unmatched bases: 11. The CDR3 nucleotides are TGTGCCAGCAGTTTCTACGGACAGGGACAGTTGAGCAATCAGCCCCAGCATTTT. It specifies CASSFYGQGQLSNQPQHF.

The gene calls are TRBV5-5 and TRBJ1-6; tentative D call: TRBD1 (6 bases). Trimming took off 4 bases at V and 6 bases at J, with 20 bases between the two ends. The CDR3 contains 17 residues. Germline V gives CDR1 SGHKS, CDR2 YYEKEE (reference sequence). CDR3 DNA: TGTGCCAGCAGCAGCGAACAGGGAAGCGGGAGTAATTCACCCCTCCACTTT. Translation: CASSSEQGSGSNSPLHF.

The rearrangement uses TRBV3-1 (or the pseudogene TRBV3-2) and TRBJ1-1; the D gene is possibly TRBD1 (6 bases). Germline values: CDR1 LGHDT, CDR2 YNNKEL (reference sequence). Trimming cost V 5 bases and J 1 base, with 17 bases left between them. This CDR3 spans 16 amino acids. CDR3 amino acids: CASSSRTGTPNTEAFF. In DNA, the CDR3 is TGTGCCAGCAGCTCCCGAACCGGGACACCGAACACTGAAGCTTTCTTT.